Below, one T cell receptor (beta chain) is given with its context. TCRdb keeps only in-frame clones here, not all; method: immunoSEQ multiplex PCR. The table shows over 700,000 clones, with 55% to 75% occurring only once. Trimming left V 0 bases short and J 1 base short, with 7 bases between. Germline CDR1 and CDR2: LNHNV and YYDKDF (reference sequence). The CDR3 contains 16 residues. This sample was taken from a study of shared clonotypes between healthy human individuals. The sequenced sample was memory CD4+ T cells sorted from blood. The subset is: CD45RA-negative fraction. This sequence joins TRBV15 and TRBJ2-6; D unresolved. The source is a woman aged 25-40 years in good health. Here the CDR3 DNA reads TGTGCCACCAGCAGAGATTACAGTTCTGGGGCCAACGTCCTGACTTTC. Its protein product is CATSRDYSSGANVLTF.